Listed here are 30 T cell receptor beta chains from one sample, sequenced in a study of early T cells in non-severe SARS-CoV-2 infection (dated by TCRdb to about 2021). The method behind the library was 5' RACE. Sequencing used a NextSeq 500. In-frame beta chains were kept once TCRdb had trimmed the public reads at Q25 with fastp and called clones with MiXCR. Each CDR3 protein appears once, grouped with its most common genes and DNA. The sample table contains tens of thousands of distinct CDR3 sequences; only one count was recorded for 4% to 5.5% of them. The ten biggest clones cover around 6.3% of the sample. The sequenced sample was whole blood. These receptors all stem from an adult who was a healthcare worker with PCR-confirmed SARS-CoV-2 infection or an uninfected control (not recorded which).

The chain is built from TRBV18 and TRBJ1-1; possible D gene TRBD1, 5 bases. CDR1 and CDR2 from the germline V gene are KGHSH and LQKENI. This CDR3 comprises 13 residues. V was trimmed by 6 bases and J by 3 bases, leaving 11 bases between them. The DNA for the CDR3 is TGTGCCAGCTCGCCCGACAGAGACACTGAAGCTTTCTTT. Residues: CASSPDRDTEAFF.

The sample holds many counts of this clonotype. This chain links TRBV7-3 with TRBJ2-1; 8 bases are a match to TRBD2. J gave up 2 bases and V 0 bases, and 6 bases lay outside the gene matches. Per germline, CDR1 SGHTA and CDR2 FQGTGA. This CDR3 is 17 amino acids long. This CDR3 is CASSLTLISGAYNEQFF. The CDR3, as DNA: TGTGCCAGCAGCTTAACGTTAATTAGCGGGGCCTACAATGAGCAGTTCTTC.

This clonotype turned up a few times. The V gene is TRBV21-1, the J gene TRBJ2-1; TRBD2 is taken as the D call from the table, unchecked against the DNA. TRBV21-1 is a listed pseudogene. CDR3 length equals 16 residues. The CDR3 is CASKSSGGSEGNEQFF. The CDR3 DNA reads as TGTGCCAGCAAAAGCAGCGGGGGGTCCGAGGGTAATGAGCAGTTCTTC.

At least ten counts were recorded for this clonotype. The chain is built from TRBV7-8 and TRBJ2-1, with TRBD1 identical over 8 bases. After removal of 5 bases from V and 5 bases from J, the junction contained 2 bases not matched to a gene. Germline-derived CDR1 and CDR2 are SGHVS and FQNEAQ. This CDR3 has 13 amino acids. CDR3 DNA sequence: TGTGCCAGCAGCCTGGGACAGGACAATGAGCAGTTCTTC. The encoded protein is CASSLGQDNEQFF.

Only a few counts were recorded for this clonotype. The CDR3 loop reads CASSLSGNPYNEQFF. The CDR3, as DNA: TGTGCCAGCAGCCTCAGCGGGAACCCCTACAATGAGCAGTTCTTC. V and J are TRBV7-6 and TRBJ2-1; TRBD2 matches at 7 bases. J gave up 2 bases and V 5 bases, and 6 bases lay outside the gene matches. The CDR3 totals 15 residues. Looked up from germline, CDR1 is SGHVS and CDR2 is FNYEAQ.

The V and J genes are TRBV6-5 and TRBJ1-5; the match to TRBD1 covers 7 bases. CDR1 and CDR2 from the germline V gene are MNHEY and SVGAGI. This CDR3 has 15 amino acids. The V and J ends lost 5 bases and 0 bases, in that order; junction bases with no gene match: 4. The CDR3 bases are TGTGCCAGCAGTCGGGACAGTTATAGCAATCAGCCCCAGCATTTT. Translation gives CASSRDSYSNQPQHF.

This clonotype was detected a few times. J is TRBJ1-1 and V is TRBV7-2; unclear D gene. Germline loops: CDR1 SGHTA, CDR2 FQGNSA. V shed 2 bases and J shed 0 bases, with 10 bases lying between them. This CDR3 spans 15 amino acids. The DNA of the CDR3 is TGTGCCAGCAGCTTACTAGGGCTGATGAACACTGAAGCTTTCTTT. Encoded protein: CASSLLGLMNTEAFF.

This clonotype occurred many times. This sequence joins TRBV20-1 and TRBJ1-3, with D perhaps matching TRBD1 (5 bases). V shed 3 bases and J shed 0 bases, with 6 bases lying between them. The CDR3 length is 13 residues. Germline-derived CDR1 and CDR2 are DFQATT and SNEGSKA (reference sequence). Here the CDR3 DNA reads TGCAGTGCTAGGACAGCCTCTGGAAACACCATATATTTT. Translation: CSARTASGNTIYF.

This clonotype was counted many times. The genes are TRBV7-2 and TRBJ2-5; 8 bases map to TRBD1. The CDR3 length is 13 residues. The V segment lost 6 bases and the J segment 2 bases; nucleotides outside the gene matches: 2. Germline values: CDR1 SGHTA, CDR2 FQGNSA. This chain's CDR3 is CASRGQVQETQYF. The CDR3 DNA is TGTGCCAGCAGGGGACAGGTACAAGAGACCCAGTACTTC.

This clonotype was seen a few times. J is TRBJ1-5 and V is TRBV5-1; tentatively, D is TRBD1 (5 bases). Germline V gives CDR1 SGHRS, CDR2 YFSETQ. This CDR3 comprises 14 residues. Trimming left V 4 bases short and J 7 bases short, with 15 bases between. For the CDR3, the DNA is TGCGCCAGCAGCCCGGACACTGAGGGGCAGCCCCAGCATTTT. This sequence encodes CASSPDTEGQPQHF.

This sequence joins TRBV5-4 and TRBJ2-7; 10 bases are a match to TRBD1. Losses at the gene ends were 3 bases for V and 0 bases for J; bases not matched to a gene: 3. There are 15 residues in the CDR3. Germline lookup yields CDR1 SGHNT and CDR2 YYREEE (reference sequence). This CDR3 reads CASSWGQGPSYEQYF. CDR3 coding DNA: TGTGCCAGCAGCTGGGGACAGGGGCCCTCCTACGAGCAGTACTTC.

This clonotype showed up many times. The chain links TRBV11-2 to TRBJ2-7; the match to TRBD2 covers 11 bases. With 5 bases clipped from V and 2 bases from J, the junction kept 5 bases outside the gene matches. Germline lookup yields CDR1 SGHAT and CDR2 FQNNGV. The CDR3 is made up of 15 amino acids. The CDR3 here is CASSDGLAGPYEQYF. In DNA form, the CDR3 reads TGTGCCAGCAGCGACGGACTAGCGGGCCCCTACGAGCAGTACTTC.

This chain joins TRBV5-1 and TRBJ1-1; 7 positions agree with TRBD1. CDR3 length: 16 residues. CDR1 and CDR2 (germline): SGHRS, YFSETQ. J was trimmed by 3 bases and V by 1 base; bases with no gene match: 9. The CDR3: CASSLRGGGGDTEAFF. CDR3 sequence (DNA): TGCGCCAGCAGCTTGCGAGGGGGCGGAGGTGACACTGAAGCTTTCTTT.

This clonotype appeared many times. The chain carries TRBV6-1 and TRBJ2-1, with 12 bases matching TRBD2. The CDR3 sequence is 15 residues long. Germline lookup yields CDR1 MNHNS and CDR2 SASEGT. The J segment lost 8 bases and the V segment lost 5 bases, leaving 7 bases of the junction unmatched. The CDR3 bases are TGTGCCAGCAGTCCCCTAGCGGGGGGGCCGGATGAGCAGTTCTTC. Its protein product is CASSPLAGGPDEQFF.

This clonotype was found a few times. The J gene is TRBJ1-2, the V gene TRBV18; 7 nucleotides line up with TRBD1. This CDR3 is 16 amino acids long. Germline trimming cut 4 bases from V and 0 bases from J; bases unmatched to any gene: 8. From germline, CDR1 is KGHSH and CDR2 LQKENI. Written as DNA, the CDR3 is TGTGCCAGCTCACTGGGGACAGCTCAAGCTAACTATGGCTACACCTTC. Translation gives CASSLGTAQANYGYTF.

In its sample, this clonotype was seen a few times. The chain carries TRBV5-6 and TRBJ2-1; the D gene is possibly TRBD2 (5 bases). The CDR3 loop spans 18 amino acids. V lost 4 bases and J lost 0, with 20 bases in between. The germline gives CDR1 SGHDT, CDR2 YYEEEE. This CDR3 reads CASSRADLAASSYNEQFF. In DNA form, the CDR3 reads TGTGCCAGCAGCCGAGCGGATTTGGCAGCGAGCTCCTACAATGAGCAGTTCTTC.

This clonotype turned up a few times. The chain is built from TRBV3-1 and TRBJ2-7, with D perhaps TRBD1 or TRBD2 (5 bases each). Trimming took 1 base from V and 2 from J, leaving 12 bases between them. Germline assignment: CDR1 LGHDT and CDR2 YNNKEL (reference sequence). The CDR3 has 15 residues. Here the CDR3 reads CASSQGPRDPYEQYF. In DNA form, the CDR3 reads TGTGCCAGCAGCCAAGGCCCCCGGGACCCCTACGAGCAGTACTTC.

This clonotype has a count of ten or more. V and J are TRBV5-6 and TRBJ2-1, with D unclear. The CDR3 covers 13 residues. V lost 4 bases and J lost 9, with 14 bases in between. Per germline, CDR1 SGHDT and CDR2 YYEEEE. The CDR3 here is CASSNGRMGEQFF. CDR3 DNA: TGTGCCAGCAGCAACGGCCGGATGGGTGAGCAGTTCTTC. Full variable domain (remainder filled in from reference TRBV5-6 and TRBJ2-1): DAGVTQSPTHLIKTRGQQVTLRCSPKSGHDTVSWYQQALGQGPQFIFQYYEEEERQRGNFPDRFSGHQFPNYSSELNVNALLLGDSALYLCASSNGRMGEQFFGPGTRLTVL.

This clonotype showed up many times. The rearrangement joins TRBV9 to TRBJ2-1; TRBD2 might be the D (6 bases). This CDR3 is built from 15 residues. Germline CDR1 and CDR2: SGDLS and YYNGEE. V lost 3 bases to trimming and J lost 7 bases, with 17 bases between them. The chain's CDR3 is CASSAPGWRGNEQFF. The CDR3, as DNA: TGTGCCAGCAGCGCCCCAGGTTGGCGGGGAAATGAGCAGTTCTTC.

This chain joins TRBV11-2 and TRBJ2-7, with D perhaps given as TRBD1 or TRBD2 (5 bases each). With 5 bases removed from V and 6 bases from J, the gap between germline ends came to 20 bases. Germline V gene sequence: CDR1 SGHAT, CDR2 FQNNGV. There are 15 residues in the CDR3. DNA for the CDR3: TGTGCCAGCAGCCCACCGGGACCCAACATGTTCGAGCAGTACTTC. Its translation is CASSPPGPNMFEQYF.

This chain links TRBV6-5 with TRBJ2-7, with 9 positions matching TRBD1. V dropped 2 bases and J dropped 2; count of bases not matched to a gene: 1. Per germline, CDR1 MNHEY and CDR2 SVGAGI. This CDR3 contains 14 residues. The DNA of the CDR3 is TGTGCCAGCAGTTACAACAGGGGGCCCTACGAGCAGTACTTC. It codes for CASSYNRGPYEQYF.

This chain uses TRBV3-1 with TRBJ1-1, with no clear D. Per the germline V gene, CDR1 is LGHDT and CDR2 is YNNKEL (reference sequence). The CDR3 is 14 residues long. With 3 bases removed from V and 2 bases from J, the gap between germline ends came to 10 bases. CDR3 coding DNA: TGTGCCAGCAGCCAGGCCTCTAGAAACACTGAAGCTTTCTTT. Translation gives CASSQASRNTEAFF.

This clonotype was detected ten times or more. The rearrangement uses TRBV20-1 and TRBJ1-4; 9 bases align to TRBD1. Looked up from germline, CDR1 is DFQATT and CDR2 is SNEGSKA (reference sequence). V lost 5 bases to trimming and J lost 4 bases; unmatched junction nucleotides: 8. CDR3 size: 15 residues. The CDR3, as DNA: TGCAGTGCTCCGACAGGGGGTAGTGGTAATGAAAAACTGTTTTTT. Translated: CSAPTGGSGNEKLFF.

The sample holds many counts of this clonotype. The chain uses TRBV5-1 and TRBJ2-1, with 7 bases fitting TRBD2. CDR1 SGHRS and CDR2 YFSETQ come from the germline V gene. With 5 bases clipped from V and 3 bases from J, the junction kept 11 bases outside the gene matches. The CDR3 loop spans 16 amino acids. CDR3 sequence: CASSPGTIIFYNEQFF. CDR3 in DNA: TGCGCCAGCAGTCCCGGGACTATCATTTTCTACAATGAGCAGTTCTTC.

This clonotype was observed many times. The chain couples TRBV9 to TRBJ1-1; D remains unclear. Germline values: CDR1 SGDLS, CDR2 YYNGEE. The length of the CDR3 is 13 residues. With 0 bases removed from V and 0 bases from J, the gap between germline ends came to 3 bases. This CDR3 reads CASSVVLNTEAFF. The CDR3 nucleotides read TGTGCCAGCAGCGTAGTATTGAACACTGAAGCTTTCTTT.

This clonotype was detected only a few times. A junction boundary mismatches the germline segment, possibly from a read error. V gene TRBV20-1 combines with J gene TRBJ1-3; D is uncertain. The CDR3 is made up of 14 amino acids. Germline values: CDR1 DFQATT, CDR2 SNEGSKA (reference sequence). CDR3 residues: CSARVSSSGNTIYF. CDR3 nucleotides: TGCAGTGCTCGGGTTTCCAGCTCTGGAAACACTATATATTTT.

This clonotype has only a few counts. This chain joins TRBV6-6 and TRBJ1-2; no definite D call. V dropped 4 bases and J dropped 6 bases, with 15 bases sitting between them. Per the germline V gene, CDR1 is MNHNY and CDR2 is SVGAGI (reference sequence). The CDR3 consists of 14 residues. CDR3 bases: TGTGCCAGCAGTTTAGGCCCCTCCGAGAATGGCTACACCTTC. Amino acids: CASSLGPSENGYTF.

The chain employs TRBV3-1 and TRBJ2-7; possibly TRBD1 or TRBD2 for D (5 bases each). This CDR3 has 13 amino acids. Germline V CDR1 and CDR2: LGHDT, YNNKEL (reference sequence). The germline V and J ends were trimmed by 0 bases and 9 bases, with 12 bases remaining between them. This CDR3 reads CASSQDRGTPQYF. CDR3 DNA: TGTGCCAGCAGCCAAGATCGTGGGACCCCGCAGTACTTC.

Many counts were recorded for this clonotype. The CDR3 region has the DNA TGTGCCAGCAGCTTTGGACAGGGGTGGAACACCGGGGAGCTGTTTTTT. The encoded protein is CASSFGQGWNTGELFF. The chain joins TRBV7-9 to TRBJ2-2; TRBD1 aligns across 9 bases. The germline V gene encodes CDR1 SEHNR and CDR2 FQNEAQ (reference sequence). The CDR3 totals 16 residues. The V gene end was trimmed by 3 bases and the J gene end by 1 base; junction bases not matched to a gene: 3.

At least ten counts were recorded for this clonotype. The rearrangement joins TRBV5-1 to TRBJ2-7; 10 bases line up with TRBD1. The CDR3 consists of 14 residues. The junction had 4 bases not matched to a gene; V was cut back by 0 bases and J by 7 bases. From germline, CDR1 is SGHRS and CDR2 YFSETQ. The CDR3 loop reads CASSLGDRGEEQYF. CDR3 DNA sequence: TGCGCCAGCAGCTTGGGGGACAGGGGAGAGGAGCAGTACTTC.